Following are 27 T cell receptor beta chains from one sample sequenced in a study of response to subunit inactivated influenza vaccine. From the RT-PCR reads, TCRdb called clonotypes with MiXCR, one entry per CDR3 protein. The sample lists 250,000 to 350,000 distinct CDR3 sequences; approximately 20% were seen once. This specimen was PBMCs from blood, taken less than 22 months after vaccination. The source of these receptors is a man aged 45 to 70 who received an inactivated influenza vaccine.

This clonotype was observed at least ten times. V and J are TRBV3-1 and TRBJ1-1, with 9 nucleotides matching TRBD1. The CDR3 contains 14 residues. Germline-derived CDR1 and CDR2 are LGHDT and YNNKEL (reference sequence). After removal of 3 bases from V and 1 base from J, the junction contained 0 bases not matched to a gene. CDR3 protein: CASSQGQGNTEAFF. The CDR3 DNA reads as TGTGCCAGCAGCCAGGGACAGGGGAACACTGAAGCTTTCTTT.

The chain links TRBV6-2 or TRBV6-3 to TRBJ2-1; the match to TRBD1 covers 7 bases. Germline CDR1 MNHEY, CDR2 SVGEGT. This CDR3 has 14 residues. The junction had 10 bases not matched to a gene; V was cut back by 6 bases and J by 8 bases. The CDR3 loop is CASSGDRVYYEQFF. The CDR3 DNA is TGTGCCAGCAGCGGAGACAGGGTTTATTATGAGCAGTTCTTC.

There are many counts of this clonotype. The chain couples TRBV9 to TRBJ1-3, with unresolved D. V shed 4 bases and J shed 0 bases, with 14 bases lying between them. The CDR3 has 16 residues. Germline loops: CDR1 SGDLS, CDR2 YYNGEE. CDR3 bases: TGTGCCAGCAGCCCCAGCGCCGGCTCCTCTGGAAACACCATATATTTT. It encodes CASSPSAGSSGNTIYF. The full variable domain, completed using reference TRBV9 and TRBJ1-3, is DSGVTQTPKHLITATGQRVTLRCSPRSGDLSVYWYQQSLDQGLQFLIQYYNGEERAKGNILERFSAQQFPDLHSELNLSSLELGDSALYFCASSPSAGSSGNTIYFGEGSWLTVV.

This clonotype has a handful of counts. The genes are TRBV18 and TRBJ1-3; D remains unclear. Germline CDR1 reads KGHSH; CDR2 reads LQKENI. This CDR3 region has 14 residues. The V end lost 6 bases, the J end lost 0 bases, and 9 bases lay between the germline ends. This CDR3 is CASSGEGSGNTIYF. The CDR3 region has the DNA TGTGCCAGCTCGGGAGAGGGCTCTGGAAACACCATATATTTT.

Many counts were recorded for this clonotype. The gene calls are TRBV5-1 and TRBJ1-1; D perhaps matches TRBD1 (6 bases). Trimming stripped 4 bases from V and 4 bases from J, with 17 bases between. CDR3 size: 15 residues. Germline CDR1 and CDR2: SGHRS and YFSETQ. CDR3 amino acids: CASSQTTGRTTEAFF. The CDR3 DNA reads as TGCGCCAGCAGCCAAACGACAGGTCGGACCACTGAAGCTTTCTTT.

The rearrangement joins TRBV28 to TRBJ1-2; 11 bases are a match to TRBD1. J lost 4 bases, V lost 7 bases, and 8 bases had no gene match. Germline V CDR1 and CDR2: MDHEN, SYDVKM. There are 15 residues in the CDR3. This CDR3 is CASTPDRGRGYGYTF. In DNA, the CDR3 is TGTGCCAGCACCCCGGACAGGGGGCGCGGCTATGGCTACACCTTC.

This chain uses TRBV7-2 with TRBJ2-1; perhaps TRBD1 as D (6 bases). The germline gives CDR1 SGHTA, CDR2 FQGNSA. This CDR3 has 15 amino acids. Between the trimmed V and J ends, which lost 1 base and 4 bases, there was a span of 11 bases. The CDR3 sequence is CASSLGTAIYNEQFF. In nucleotides, the CDR3 is TGTGCCAGCAGCTTAGGGACAGCTATATACAATGAGCAGTTCTTC.

A few counts support this clonotype. The rearrangement uses TRBV6-5 and TRBJ1-2, with D tentatively TRBD1 (5 bases). The CDR3 totals 14 residues. Germline V lookup: CDR1 MNHEY, CDR2 SVGAGI. Trimming cost V 0 bases and J 4 bases, with 9 bases left between them. The chain's CDR3 is CASSYSGGSYGYTF. The CDR3, as DNA: TGTGCCAGCAGTTACTCGGGGGGGTCCTATGGCTACACCTTC.

The chain is built from TRBV4-3 and TRBJ1-4; D is ambiguous. CDR1 is LGHNA, CDR2 YSLEER, per germline. V lost 1 base and J 4 bases, leaving 13 bases between the germline ends. The CDR3 runs to 16 residues. The CDR3 region is CASSQVASANNEKLFF. The CDR3 bases are TGCGCCAGCAGCCAAGTTGCGTCGGCTAATAATGAAAAACTGTTTTTT.

This clonotype was observed a handful of times. The genes are TRBV20-1 and TRBJ1-4, with a possible D match to TRBD1 (6 bases). Deletions cut 3 bases from V and 0 bases from J, with 11 bases between. This CDR3 contains 15 residues. Germline lookup yields CDR1 DFQATT and CDR2 SNEGSKA (reference sequence). The CDR3 sequence is CSARATGSTNEKLFF. As DNA, the CDR3 is TGCAGTGCTAGGGCCACAGGGTCAACTAATGAAAAACTGTTTTTT.

This sequence joins TRBV18 and TRBJ1-6; no clear D. Germline-derived CDR1 and CDR2 are KGHSH and LQKENI. The V and J ends lost 3 bases and 4 bases respectively, with 10 bases between them. This CDR3 is 15 amino acids long. For the CDR3, the DNA is TGTGCCAGCTCACCCACCGGACCTTATAATTCACCCCTCCACTTT. Its translation: CASSPTGPYNSPLHF.

This clonotype came up many times. The gene calls are TRBV12-3 or TRBV12-4 and TRBJ1-1; possible D gene TRBD1, 5 bases. The CDR3 runs 15 residues. Trimming removed 3 bases from V and 0 bases from J, with 11 bases in between. CDR3 sequence reads: CASSLGGFMNTEAFF. The CDR3 nucleotides read TGTGCCAGCAGTTTGGGGGGTTTTATGAACACTGAAGCTTTCTTT.

In its sample, this clonotype was seen a few times. V gene TRBV4-1 combines with J gene TRBJ1-5; D is perhaps TRBD1 (5 bases). The CDR3 is 15 amino acids. V was trimmed by 1 base and J by 2 bases, leaving 9 bases between them. The germline V gene has CDR1 MGHRA and CDR2 YSYEKL. CDR3 in amino acids: CASSQGMGGNQPQHF. The DNA of the CDR3 is TGCGCCAGCAGCCAAGGAATGGGGGGCAATCAGCCCCAGCATTTT.

V and J are TRBV11-2 and TRBJ1-4; the D gene is possibly TRBD1 (5 bases). V lost 6 bases and J lost 7, with 21 bases in between. The germline gives CDR1 SGHAT, CDR2 FQNNGV. The CDR3 consists of 16 residues. Written as DNA, the CDR3 is TGTGCCAGCAGAACTGAACCCGGGGGAGGGAGTGAAAAACTGTTTTTT. Amino acids: CASRTEPGGGSEKLFF.

The chain couples TRBV7-9 to TRBJ2-5; TRBD1 might be the D (5 bases). The CDR3 has 15 residues. Trimming shortened V by 0 bases and J by 4 bases, and 12 bases separated the two germline ends. CDR1 is SEHNR, CDR2 FQNEAQ, per germline (reference sequence). Here the CDR3 reads CASSLAGRAGETQYF. The CDR3 DNA sequence: TGTGCCAGCAGCTTAGCTGGCAGGGCCGGAGAGACCCAGTACTTC.

As concerns this clonotype: The junction shows a germline mismatch at one end, possibly a read error. The chain has TRBV7-2 and TRBJ1-1; 9 nucleotides agree with TRBD1. Germline V gene data show CDR1 as SGHTA and CDR2 as FQGNSA. The CDR3 spans 15 residues. The DNA for the CDR3 is TGTGCCAGCAGCCCGCCCGGGACAGGGATCACTGAATCTTTCTTT. Translated, it gives CASSPPGTGITESFF.

The V gene is TRBV20-1, the J gene TRBJ2-7; no clear D gene. The CDR3 totals 14 residues. V lost 6 bases, J lost 2 bases, and 17 bases lay in between. CDR1 and CDR2 (germline): DFQATT, SNEGSKA (reference sequence). The CDR3 spells CSATNSIHTYEQYF. CDR3 bases: TGCAGTGCCACAAACTCCATACATACCTACGAGCAGTACTTC.

This chain joins TRBV7-9 and TRBJ1-2; 8 positions agree with TRBD1. Germline CDR1 is SEHNR and CDR2 is FQNEAQ (reference sequence). The CDR3 covers 13 residues. With V trimmed by 5 bases and J by 8 bases, 7 bases remained unmatched. CDR3 DNA: TGTGCCAGCAGCCCAGGGGGCGCCGGCGGCTACACCTTC. As protein: CASSPGGAGGYTF.

In its sample, this clonotype was seen a few times. V gene TRBV27 combines with J gene TRBJ1-1, with D unresolved. V was cut by 4 bases and J by 0 bases, with 6 bases left in between. CDR3 length: 13 amino acids. Per germline, CDR1 MNHEY and CDR2 SMNVEV (reference sequence). Written as DNA, the CDR3 is TGTGCCAGCAGTTACCTAATGAACACTGAAGCTTTCTTT. It encodes CASSYLMNTEAFF.

The chain has TRBV6-5 and TRBJ1-3, with TRBD1 as a possible D gene (6 bases). The V end lost 2 bases, the J end lost 4 bases, and 12 bases lay between the germline ends. CDR1 is MNHEY and CDR2 is SVGAGI in the germline V gene. The CDR3 is 15 residues long. CDR3 coding DNA: TGTGCCAGCAGTTACCAAAACAGGGCCGGAAACACCATATATTTT. Its translation is CASSYQNRAGNTIYF.

The rearrangement joins TRBV2 to TRBJ1-4; D gene ambiguous. Trimming pared 2 bases from V and 6 bases from J, leaving 4 bases between. Germline CDR1 and CDR2: SNHLY and FYNNEI. The CDR3 extends over 12 amino acids. The CDR3 region is CASSEHDEKLFF. In DNA form, the CDR3 reads TGTGCCAGCAGTGAACATGATGAAAAACTGTTTTTT.

As concerns this clonotype: One end of the junction is discordant with germline, which a read error may explain. CDR3 sequence (DNA): TGTGTCAGCAGTTTAGCCAGCATGAACACTGAAGCTTTCTTT. This codes for CVSSLASMNTEAFF. The rearrangement joins TRBV27 to TRBJ1-1; no definite D call. CDR3 length: 14 residues. The V gene's germline CDR1 is MNHEY and CDR2 SMNVEV (reference sequence).

The V and J genes are TRBV12-3 or TRBV12-4 and TRBJ2-1, with a tentative D call TRBD1 (6 bases). Trimming pared 1 base from V and 10 bases from J, leaving 11 bases between. CDR3 length: 13 residues. The CDR3 reads CASSLGGRGEQFF. The CDR3, as DNA: TGTGCCAGCAGTTTAGGGGGGCGCGGGGAGCAGTTCTTC.

This chain links TRBV5-1 with TRBJ2-3; TRBD1 or TRBD2 may be the D gene (5 bases each). The CDR3 has 14 amino acids. Germline CDR1 and CDR2: SGHRS and YFSETQ. V was shortened by 0 bases and J by 3 bases, with 8 bases between the two germline ends. CDR3 sequence reads: CASSLDGATDTQYF. CDR3 DNA sequence: TGCGCCAGCAGCTTGGACGGGGCGACAGATACGCAGTATTTT. The full variable domain, rest sourced from reference TRBV5-1 and TRBJ2-3, is KAGVTQTPRYLIKTRGQQVTLSCSPISGHRSVSWYQQTPGQGLQFLFEYFSETQRNKGNFPGRFSGRQFSNSRSEMNVSTLELGDSALYLCASSLDGATDTQYFGPGTRLTVL.

This clonotype was observed at least ten times. The chain links TRBV20-1 to TRBJ2-4, with D perhaps TRBD1 or TRBD2 (6 bases each). Germline V gives CDR1 DFQATT, CDR2 SNEGSKA (reference sequence). This CDR3 spans 13 amino acids. V was pared by 4 bases and J by 6 bases, with 13 bases between. The CDR3: CSATGGGGNIQYF. The CDR3 bases are TGCAGTGCTACCGGAGGAGGGGGAAACATTCAGTACTTC.

This sequence joins TRBV30 and TRBJ2-2, with TRBD1 matching 7 bases. The V segment lost 5 bases and the J segment 6 bases; nucleotides outside the gene matches: 9. The CDR3 is made up of 14 amino acids. CDR1 is GTSNPN, CDR2 SVGIG, per germline (reference sequence). CDR3 bases: TGTGCCTGGGGGTTACAGGGGCGCCCCGGGGAGCTGTTTTTT. Translation: CAWGLQGRPGELFF.

This clonotype has only a few counts. The V call is TRBV18, the J call TRBJ1-1, with no clear D. CDR1 is KGHSH and CDR2 is LQKENI in the germline V gene. Trimming shortened V by 3 bases and J by 1 base, and 9 bases separated the two germline ends. The CDR3 length is 14 residues. As DNA, the CDR3 is TGTGCCAGCTCACCGGCTACAGCGAACACTGAAGCTTTCTTT. The encoded protein is CASSPATANTEAFF. Full variable domain (outside the CDR3, taken from reference TRBV18 and TRBJ1-1): NAGVMQNPRHLVRRRGQEARLRCSPMKGHSHVYWYRQLPEEGLKFMVYLQKENIIDESGMPKERFSAEFPKEGPSILRIQQVVRGDSAAYFCASSPATANTEAFFGQGTRLTVV.